This passage covers 13 T cell receptor beta chains from one sample sequenced in a study of technical replicates of blood from several donors. Assay used: immunoSEQ multiplex PCR; TCRdb lists only in-frame clones, some missing. The sample carries approximately 79,000 clones, around 90% recorded once. Sequencing was performed on T cells isolated from PBMCs. These receptors came from a human donor in good health.

This rearrangement joins TRBV10-2 to TRBJ2-1, with 10 bases matching TRBD2. The ends lost 8 bases at V and 8 bases at J; junction bases unmatched: 9. The germline V gene encodes CDR1 WSHSY and CDR2 SAAADI. CDR3 size: 14 residues. The CDR3 loop reads CASFGGLALDEQFF. The DNA for the CDR3 is TGCGCCAGCTTCGGGGGACTAGCGCTCGATGAGCAGTTCTTC.

A single count supports this clone. The gene calls are TRBV5-6 and TRBJ2-1; D ambiguous. The CDR3 contains 15 residues. Germline V gene lookup returns CDR1 SGHDT and CDR2 YYEEEE. Between the trimmed V and J ends, which lost 3 bases and 6 bases, there was a span of 16 bases. This chain's CDR3 is CASSSRPSSANEQFF. The DNA of the CDR3 is TGTGCCAGCAGCTCCCGCCCTAGTAGTGCCAATGAGCAGTTCTTC.

The rearrangement uses TRBV2 and TRBJ2-7; tentatively, D is TRBD1 (5 bases). The V end lost 7 bases, the J end lost 4 bases, and 17 bases lay between the germline ends. This CDR3 is 14 amino acids long. From germline, CDR1 is SNHLY and CDR2 FYNNEI. CDR3 sequence reads: CASKDRPALYEQYF. CDR3 nucleotides: TGTGCCAGCAAAGACAGACCAGCTTTATACGAGCAGTACTTC. The full variable domain, in which reference TRBV2 and TRBJ2-7 provide the parts outside the CDR3, is EPEVTQTPSHQVTQMGQEVILRCVPISNHLYFYWYRQILGQKVEFLVSFYNNEISEKSEIFDDQFSVERPDGSNFTLKIRSTKLEDSAMYFCASKDRPALYEQYFGPGTRLTVT.

The chain uses TRBV7-6 and TRBJ2-7; TRBD2 aligns across 9 bases. Unmatched junction bases numbered 4, after V lost 2 bases and J lost 2 bases. Germline V lookup: CDR1 SGHVS, CDR2 FNYEAQ. CDR3 size: 15 residues. CDR3 sequence (DNA): TGTGCCAGCAGCTTAAGGCGGGAGGGGACCTACGAGCAGTACTTC. Protein: CASSLRREGTYEQYF.

The chain is built from TRBV10-3 and TRBJ1-5; 9 positions match TRBD1. The V segment lost 10 bases and the J segment 5 bases; nucleotides outside the gene matches: 3. Germline CDR1 reads ENHRY; CDR2 reads SYGVKD. The CDR3 is 12 residues long. The CDR3 is CATQGADQPQHF. CDR3 in DNA: TGTGCCACACAGGGGGCAGATCAGCCCCAGCATTTT.

The chain has TRBV28 and TRBJ1-1; D may be TRBD1 (5 bases). Trimming stripped 7 bases from V and 2 bases from J, with 20 bases between. Germline lookup yields CDR1 MDHEN and CDR2 SYDVKM. This CDR3 spans 16 amino acids. The DNA for the CDR3 is TGTGCCAGCAAAAAAACAGGTCTCGAGTCCAACACTGAAGCTTTCTTT. Encoded protein: CASKKTGLESNTEAFF.

This rearrangement joins TRBV5-6 to TRBJ2-1; 10 bases match TRBD2. The junction had 8 bases not matched to a gene; V was cut back by 2 bases and J by 9 bases. This CDR3 region has 15 residues. The germline V gene has CDR1 SGHDT and CDR2 YYEEEE. This CDR3 is CASSLTSGTLGEQFF. CDR3 nucleotides: TGTGCCAGCAGCTTAACTAGCGGGACCCTAGGTGAGCAGTTCTTC.

The chain uses TRBV29-1 and TRBJ2-7; weak D call: TRBD2 (6 bases). The germline V gene has CDR1 SQVTM and CDR2 ANQGSEA. This CDR3 contains 13 residues. V gave up 5 bases and J gave up 0 bases, with 11 bases separating them. CDR3 in DNA: TGCAGCGTTCGGGCGGGAAGCTCCTACGAGCAGTACTTC. The encoded protein is CSVRAGSSYEQYF.

This clone was counted only a few times. The V gene is TRBV14, the J gene TRBJ2-1, with a weak D call TRBD1 (6 bases). Germline loops: CDR1 SGHDN, CDR2 FVKESK. The V and J ends lost 4 bases and 8 bases respectively, with 18 bases between them. This CDR3 has 15 amino acids. The CDR3 loop is CASSLGIQGVHEQFF. CDR3 nucleotides: TGTGCCAGCAGCCTAGGAATACAGGGTGTCCATGAGCAGTTCTTC.

The V gene is TRBV11-2, the J gene TRBJ2-5, with D perhaps TRBD2 (6 bases). The CDR3 is 17 amino acids. Germline assignment: CDR1 SGHAT and CDR2 FQNNGV. Trimming removed 1 base at V and 3 bases at J, with 18 bases between. The CDR3 loop reads CASSLGGRYQREETQYF. The CDR3 DNA sequence: TGTGCCAGCAGCTTAGGGGGAAGATATCAGCGGGAAGAGACCCAGTACTTC.

This chain links TRBV5-4 with TRBJ1-1; tentatively, D is TRBD1 (5 bases). The V end was cut by 4 bases, the J end by 2 bases, with 15 bases between. The CDR3 runs to 15 residues. The germline V gene encodes CDR1 SGHNT and CDR2 YYREEE (reference sequence). The CDR3 here is CASSPTASLNTEAFF. The CDR3 nucleotides read TGTGCCAGCAGCCCGACAGCCAGCCTCAACACTGAAGCTTTCTTT.

The chain combines TRBV7-9 with TRBJ2-7, with D maybe TRBD1 (5 bases). Germline CDR1 SEHNR, CDR2 FQNEAQ (reference sequence). V lost 5 bases, J lost 2 bases, and 10 bases lay in between. The CDR3 spans 13 residues. The CDR3 region is CASSAQGTYEQYF. The CDR3 region has the DNA TGTGCCAGCAGCGCGCAGGGTACCTACGAGCAGTACTTC.

This chain links TRBV6-5 with TRBJ1-1; 8 bases fit TRBD1. In germline, CDR1 is MNHEY, CDR2 SVGAGI. V shed 5 bases and J 5 bases; nucleotides not matched to a gene: 7. This CDR3 region has 14 residues. The CDR3 DNA reads TGTGCCAGCAGTGTTCCAGGGGGCTGGACTGAAGCTTTCTTT. Protein: CASSVPGGWTEAFF.